The 31 T cell receptor beta chains below were found in one sample sequenced in a study of cytomegalovirus exposure and HLA in healthy donors. Vbeta (60) and Jbeta (13) primers were used in the PCR. Assay used: immunoSEQ multiplex PCR; TCRdb lists only in-frame clones, some missing. The sample includes some 180,000 clones, roughly 90% of them seen just once. Sequenced sample: PBMCs. These receptors were taken from a boy aged 2 to 9 in good health and CMV-seronegative.

The chain combines TRBV7-9 with TRBJ2-7, with D tentatively TRBD1 (5 bases). The CDR3 extends over 14 amino acids. In germline, CDR1 is SEHNR, CDR2 FQNEAQ (reference sequence). V was clipped by 1 base and J by 7 bases, with 14 bases between them. In DNA, the CDR3 is TGTGCCAGCAGCTTAGTAGGGGCCTTTGGGGAGCAGTACTTC. It codes for CASSLVGAFGEQYF.

This clone was counted between two and nine times. The genes are TRBV11-2 and TRBJ2-4; the match to TRBD2 covers 7 bases. CDR3 length equals 14 residues. The V gene end was trimmed by 7 bases and the J gene end by 10 bases; junction bases not matched to a gene: 13. The V gene's germline CDR1 is SGHAT and CDR2 FQNNGV. This chain's CDR3 is CASNNRGGEGIQYF. CDR3 nucleotide sequence: TGTGCCAGCAACAATCGGGGAGGGGAAGGGATTCAGTACTTC.

This chain connects TRBV2 to TRBJ1-1; D possibly corresponds to TRBD1 (5 bases). The CDR3 is 15 amino acids. V was trimmed by 3 bases and J by 0 bases, leaving 11 bases between them. From germline, CDR1 is SNHLY and CDR2 FYNNEI. This CDR3 reads CASSDTGGMNTEAFF. The CDR3, as DNA: TGTGCCAGCAGTGATACCGGGGGGATGAACACTGAAGCTTTCTTT.

With regard to this clone: The identical CDR3 is also encoded by other nucleotide sequences in the sample. The gene calls are TRBV5-1 and TRBJ2-2, with TRBD1 matching 7 bases. Per germline, CDR1 SGHRS and CDR2 YFSETQ. The CDR3 runs to 15 residues. V lost 0 bases, J lost 5 bases, and 4 bases stayed unmatched. For the CDR3, the DNA is TGCGCCAGCAGCTTGGGACAGGGCGGGACCGGGGAGCTGTTTTTT. Translated, it gives CASSLGQGGTGELFF.

This rearrangement joins TRBV2 to TRBJ2-7; 12 bases are shared with TRBD2. The length of the CDR3 is 13 residues. V gave up 8 bases and J gave up 5 bases; unmatched junction bases: 4. Per germline, CDR1 SNHLY and CDR2 FYNNEI. The CDR3 is CASRTSGENEQYF. CDR3 DNA: TGTGCCAGCCGGACTAGCGGGGAGAACGAGCAGTACTTC.

The chain combines TRBV11-3 with TRBJ2-1, with TRBD2 matching over 11 bases. Losses at the gene ends were 3 bases for V and 4 bases for J; bases not matched to a gene: 2. Germline V gene data show CDR1 as SGHNT and CDR2 as YENEEA. CDR3 length equals 15 residues. In DNA, the CDR3 is TGTGCCAGCAGCTTTACTAGCGGGGGTTACAATGAGCAGTTCTTC. This translates into CASSFTSGGYNEQFF.

This chain uses TRBV18 with TRBJ1-1; possibly TRBD1 for D (6 bases). The germline V gene has CDR1 KGHSH and CDR2 LQKENI. This CDR3 contains 11 residues. With 2 bases removed from V and 8 bases from J, the gap between germline ends came to 6 bases. CDR3 residues: CASSPTGEAFF. CDR3 sequence (DNA): TGTGCCAGCTCACCAACAGGGGAAGCTTTCTTT.

The V gene is TRBV13, the J gene TRBJ1-1, with no clear D. V was clipped by 6 bases and J by 0 bases, with 8 bases between them. This CDR3 is 13 amino acids long. Germline lookup yields CDR1 PRHDT and CDR2 FYEKMQ (reference sequence). The chain's CDR3 is CASSAVLNTEAFF. CDR3 nucleotide sequence: TGTGCCAGCAGTGCGGTTTTGAACACTGAAGCTTTCTTT.

V is TRBV6-6 and J is TRBJ2-1; 9 bases are a match to TRBD2. The V gene's germline CDR1 is MNHNY and CDR2 SVGAGI (reference sequence). The CDR3 has 15 amino acids. V shed 8 bases and J 8 bases; nucleotides not matched to a gene: 13. The CDR3 nucleotides are TGTGCCAGCGGCCCCCGGCTAGCGGGGTTGTATGAGCAGTTCTTC. Translating it yields CASGPRLAGLYEQFF.

CDR3 bases: TGTGCCACCAGCAAACGCCAGGGAATCTACAATGAGCAGTTCTTC. Protein sequence: CATSKRQGIYNEQFF. This sequence joins TRBV15 and TRBJ2-1; D may be TRBD1 (5 bases). The germline V gene has CDR1 LNHNV and CDR2 YYDKDF (reference sequence). The CDR3 sequence is 15 residues long. Deletions cut 4 bases from V and 3 bases from J, with 13 bases between.

The chain employs TRBV14 and TRBJ2-3; 7 bases are a match to TRBD1. Trimming removed 1 base from V and 4 bases from J; junction bases left unmatched: 5. This CDR3 has 15 residues. Germline V gene sequence: CDR1 SGHDN, CDR2 FVKESK. Here the CDR3 DNA reads TGTGCCAGCAGCCAAGTTAGGGGGCTCGCAGATACGCAGTATTTT. Encoded protein: CASSQVRGLADTQYF.

To note about this clone: At one end the junction does not follow the germline gene, possibly because of a read error. Other DNA sequences in this sample translate to the same CDR3. The gene calls are TRBV27 and TRBJ1-6; 9 bases agree with TRBD1. The CDR3 extends over 13 amino acids. From germline, CDR1 is MNHEY and CDR2 SMNVEV (reference sequence). CDR3 residues: CASRGTGNSPLHF. DNA for the CDR3: TGTGCCAGCAGAGGGACAGGGAATTCCCCCCTCCACTTT.

V usage is TRBV5-4 and J usage is TRBJ1-1; D is unresolved. V was clipped by 4 bases and J by 0 bases, with 16 bases between them. Germline V CDR1 and CDR2: SGHNT, YYREEE (reference sequence). The CDR3 has 16 amino acids. CDR3 coding DNA: TGTGCCAGCAGCATTGCGGAGGAGTTATTGAACACTGAAGCTTTCTTT. Amino acid sequence: CASSIAEELLNTEAFF.

The chain couples TRBV4-1 to TRBJ2-7; D perhaps matches TRBD2 (6 bases). V was trimmed by 0 bases and J by 6 bases, leaving 18 bases between them. CDR3 length: 16 amino acids. Germline lookup yields CDR1 MGHRA and CDR2 YSYEKL. This CDR3 reads CASSQEPGLSIGEQYF. The DNA for the CDR3 is TGCGCCAGCAGCCAAGAGCCGGGACTTTCTATCGGCGAGCAGTACTTC.

The chain carries TRBV10-3 and TRBJ2-5, with TRBD1 identical over 7 bases. Germline values: CDR1 ENHRY, CDR2 SYGVKD. The V segment lost 6 bases and the J segment 3 bases; nucleotides outside the gene matches: 4. The CDR3 is 13 residues long. The chain's CDR3 is CAIRGQLEETQYF. CDR3 coding DNA: TGTGCCATCAGGGGACAGCTCGAAGAGACCCAGTACTTC.

The rearrangement joins TRBV27 to TRBJ2-1; 7 nucleotides align to TRBD2. The trim removed 2 bases at V and 8 bases at J, leaving 6 bases unmatched. Per the germline V gene, CDR1 is MNHEY and CDR2 is SMNVEV (reference sequence). The CDR3 length is 14 residues. Here the CDR3 reads CASSLPGGGDEQFF. The CDR3, as DNA: TGTGCCAGCAGTTTACCGGGGGGAGGCGATGAGCAGTTCTTC.

This CDR3 is CASSPTGGDGYTF. The CDR3 DNA reads as TGTGCCAGCAGCCCAACAGGGGGCGATGGCTACACCTTC. This chain uses TRBV6-6 with TRBJ1-2, with 9 bases lining up with TRBD1. The trim removed 6 bases at V and 6 bases at J, leaving 5 bases unmatched. Germline V lookup: CDR1 MNHNY, CDR2 SVGAGI (reference sequence). This CDR3 region has 13 residues.

The chain employs TRBV9 and TRBJ2-2, with D unresolved. CDR3 length equals 15 residues. Looked up from germline, CDR1 is SGDLS and CDR2 is YYNGEE. V was shortened by 0 bases and J by 4 bases, with 10 bases between the two germline ends. DNA for the CDR3: TGTGCCAGCAGCGTAGCCGGTCCCCTCACCGGGGAGCTGTTTTTT. Translation: CASSVAGPLTGELFF.

The V gene is TRBV7-2, the J gene TRBJ2-3, with a weak D call TRBD2 (5 bases). Per the germline V gene, CDR1 is SGHTA and CDR2 is FQGNSA. This CDR3 has 12 residues. V was shortened by 5 bases and J by 6 bases, with 9 bases between the two germline ends. DNA of the CDR3: TGTGCCAGCAGCCGGCCGGGGGATACGCAGTATTTT. Encoded protein: CASSRPGDTQYF.

The rearrangement links TRBV10-3 to TRBJ2-1; 8 positions match TRBD2. The CDR3 extends over 14 amino acids. V was clipped by 6 bases and J by 4 bases; unmatched bases: 5. Per the germline V gene, CDR1 is ENHRY and CDR2 is SYGVKD. As DNA, the CDR3 is TGTGCCATCAGAAGACTAGCGTCGTACAATGAGCAGTTCTTC. It specifies CAIRRLASYNEQFF.

The V and J genes are TRBV7-8 and TRBJ2-5, with D possibly matching TRBD1 (7 bases). The germline gives CDR1 SGHVS, CDR2 FQNEAQ. This CDR3 is 13 amino acids long. V lost 7 bases and J lost 5, with 14 bases in between. CDR3 sequence reads: CASKHRGGETQYF. The DNA for the CDR3 is TGTGCCAGCAAGCACAGGGGAGGTGAGACCCAGTACTTC.

The chain is built from TRBV5-6 and TRBJ1-2, with 9 bases fitting TRBD1. J was trimmed by 4 bases and V by 3 bases; bases with no gene match: 7. The CDR3 is made up of 15 amino acids. Germline-derived CDR1 and CDR2 are SGHDT and YYEEEE. DNA for the CDR3: TGTGCCAGCAGCTACCGGGACAGGGAGTTCTATGGCTACACCTTC. It translates to CASSYRDREFYGYTF.

The V gene is TRBV6-5, the J gene TRBJ2-1; 13 bases are a match to TRBD2. CDR1 is MNHEY and CDR2 is SVGAGI in the germline V gene. This CDR3 has 15 amino acids. Losses at the gene ends were 8 bases for V and 8 bases for J; bases not matched to a gene: 9. CDR3 in amino acids: CASAVGTSGGDEQFF. The CDR3 coding sequence is TGTGCCAGCGCGGTGGGTACTAGCGGGGGGGATGAGCAGTTCTTC.

This clone has more than one count but fewer than ten. The chain couples TRBV27 to TRBJ1-2; a possible D gene is TRBD1 (5 bases). Looked up from germline, CDR1 is MNHEY and CDR2 is SMNVEV (reference sequence). This CDR3 is built from 16 residues. Trimming took off 2 bases at V and 0 bases at J, with 13 bases between the two ends. CDR3 sequence: CASSLTPGIANYGYTF. CDR3 nucleotide sequence: TGTGCCAGCAGTTTAACCCCAGGGATAGCTAACTATGGCTACACCTTC.

This clone has a handful of counts. J is TRBJ2-2 and V is TRBV27; 8 positions match TRBD1. The CDR3 runs to 16 residues. From germline, CDR1 is MNHEY and CDR2 SMNVEV (reference sequence). The V segment lost 2 bases and the J segment 5 bases; nucleotides outside the gene matches: 7. This CDR3 reads CASSLRDRSKTGELFF. CDR3 sequence (DNA): TGTGCCAGCAGTTTACGGGACAGGTCTAAAACCGGGGAGCTGTTTTTT.

The rearrangement links TRBV23-1 to TRBJ2-1; 11 bases map to TRBD1. TRBV23-1 is labeled an ORF, and its function is uncertain. The V segment lost 4 bases and the J segment 3 bases; nucleotides outside the gene matches: 5. This CDR3 comprises 16 residues. The CDR3 DNA sequence: TGCGCCAGCAGTCGCGAGGGACAGGGGGTCTACAATGAGCAGTTCTTC. Translation gives CASSREGQGVYNEQFF.

The rearrangement joins TRBV5-4 to TRBJ2-7, with 7 bases identical to TRBD2. The V segment lost 3 bases and the J segment 7 bases; nucleotides outside the gene matches: 4. CDR1 and CDR2 from the germline V gene are SGHNT and YYREEE (reference sequence). The CDR3 contains 12 residues. The CDR3 DNA is TGTGCCAGCAGCTCAAGAGCGGGGGAGCAGTACTTC. Its protein is CASSSRAGEQYF.

This clone was found once. V and J are TRBV10-3 and TRBJ2-2; 10 nucleotides agree with TRBD1. The germline V gene encodes CDR1 ENHRY and CDR2 SYGVKD. Germline trimming cut 6 bases from V and 2 bases from J; bases unmatched to any gene: 6. The CDR3 totals 16 residues. The CDR3 nucleotides read TGTGCCATCAGGGACGACAGGGGGCCTAACACCGGGGAGCTGTTTTTT. This translates into CAIRDDRGPNTGELFF.

The chain has TRBV19 and TRBJ2-5, with D perhaps matching TRBD2 (5 bases). The CDR3 runs to 13 residues. From germline, CDR1 is LNHDA and CDR2 SQIVND (reference sequence). V was cut by 1 base and J by 10 bases, with 13 bases left in between. The CDR3 here is CASSIARLRDQYF. The CDR3 bases are TGTGCCAGTAGTATAGCCCGCTTGAGGGACCAGTACTTC. Looking up the rest from reference TRBV19 and TRBJ2-5 gives the full variable domain: DGGITQSPKYLFRKEGQNVTLSCEQNLNHDAMYWYRQDPGQGLRLIYYSQIVNDFQKGDIAEGYSVSREKKESFPLTVTSAQKNPTAFYLCASSIARLRDQYFGPGTRLLVL.

This clone was picked up one time. CDR3 in DNA: TGTGCCAGCAGCCACTCCCCCACAGATACGCAGTATTTT. This encodes CASSHSPTDTQYF. The chain recombines TRBV27 with TRBJ2-3; D is uncertain. V was cut by 6 bases and J by 2 bases, with 9 bases left in between. Germline V gives CDR1 MNHEY, CDR2 SMNVEV (reference sequence). CDR3 size: 13 residues.

This chain joins TRBV15 and TRBJ2-5; D ambiguous. V lost 0 bases and J lost 2, with 7 bases in between. The CDR3 runs to 14 residues. Germline assignment: CDR1 LNHNV and CDR2 YYDKDF (reference sequence). The CDR3 loop reads CATSRDPGQETQYF. The DNA of the CDR3 is TGTGCCACCAGCAGAGATCCCGGGCAAGAGACCCAGTACTTC.